The 5 T cell receptor beta chains below were found in one sample sequenced in a study of identical twins. TCRdb reprocessed the 5' RACE reads with MiXCR, giving one entry per CDR3 protein. Of roughly 250,000 distinct CDR3 sequences in the sample, about an eighth are singletons; the top ten hold approximately 10%. The sequenced sample was memory (CD45RO+) T cells sorted from blood. Source of these receptors: a woman aged 18-29 years in good health.

The V gene is TRBV14, the J gene TRBJ2-5; D remains ambiguous. The germline V gene encodes CDR1 SGHDN and CDR2 FVKESK. The V end was cut by 1 base, the J end by 4 bases, with 4 bases between. The CDR3 length is 12 residues. CDR3 residues: CASSQAGETQYF. As DNA, the CDR3 is TGTGCCAGCAGCCAAGCGGGAGAGACCCAGTACTTC. The full variable domain, with the rest looked up from reference TRBV14 and TRBJ2-5, is EAGVTQFPSHSVIEKGQTVTLRCDPISGHDNLYWYRRVMGKEIKFLLHFVKESKQDESGMPNNRFLAERTGGTYSTLKVQPAELEDSGVYFCASSQAGETQYFGPGTRLLVL.

This clonotype was seen only a few times. The genes are TRBV28 and TRBJ2-7, with 9 bases identical to TRBD1. V dropped 5 bases and J dropped 0; count of bases not matched to a gene: 2. Germline loops: CDR1 MDHEN, CDR2 SYDVKM. The CDR3 spans 14 residues. The CDR3 DNA follows: TGTGCCAGCAGTCCACAGGGGGCCTCCTACGAGCAGTACTTC. Protein sequence: CASSPQGASYEQYF. The full variable domain, its missing parts supplied by reference TRBV28 and TRBJ2-7, is DVKVTQSSRYLVKRTGEKVFLECVQDMDHENMFWYRQDPGLGLRLIYFSYDVKMKEKGDIPEGYSVSREKKERFSLILESASTNQTSMYLCASSPQGASYEQYFGPGTRLTVT.

This clonotype was observed a few times. The J gene is TRBJ2-7, the V gene TRBV20-1; 9 bases map to TRBD1. The CDR3 is 16 residues long. CDR1 and CDR2 from the germline V gene are DFQATT and SNEGSKA (reference sequence). After removal of 5 bases from V and 3 bases from J, the junction contained 14 bases not matched to a gene. CDR3: CSAAETRTGDHYEQYF. Here the CDR3 DNA reads TGCAGTGCTGCCGAAACAAGGACAGGGGACCACTACGAGCAGTACTTC.

This clonotype was counted between two and nine times. This chain connects TRBV5-1 to TRBJ2-3, with D maybe TRBD2 (5 bases). The germline V gene encodes CDR1 SGHRS and CDR2 YFSETQ. This CDR3 region has 17 residues. The V gene lost 0 bases and the J gene lost 2 bases, with 16 bases spanning the gap. The chain's CDR3 is CASSLASGSRLTDTQYF. The CDR3 bases are TGCGCCAGCAGCTTGGCCTCGGGGAGTCGTCTCACAGATACGCAGTATTTT.

The chain has TRBV4-3 and TRBJ2-3, with TRBD1 as a possible D gene (6 bases). In germline, CDR1 is LGHNA, CDR2 YSLEER. This CDR3 is 15 amino acids long. V lost 4 bases to trimming and J lost 4 bases, with 15 bases between them. The CDR3 here is CASSLHYRESDTQYF. The CDR3, as DNA: TGCGCCAGCAGCCTCCATTACAGGGAATCAGATACGCAGTATTTT.